This TCR beta chain was identified in a study of T cells in Graves' hyperthyroidism and ophthalmopathy. The V segment lost 5 bases and the J segment 4 bases; nucleotides outside the gene matches: 6. Per germline, CDR1 SNHLY and CDR2 FYNNEI. CDR3 size: 15 residues. TCR beta CDR3 regions were amplified from RNA. Initially, a first-round RT-PCR of the TCR CDR3 employed the HTBI primer set. MiXCR, run by TCRdb on the multiplex PCR reads, gives a single entry per CDR3 protein. Among about 250,000 distinct CDR3 sequences listed, more than 20% were seen once. Findings of the study overall: Ophthalmopathy was separated from stable hyperthyroidism by a 13 V-J model.

This clonotype was recorded many times. Its specificity is not known. The TCR sequence derives from a woman between 35 and 50 years old with Graves' ophthalmopathy. Sequencing input: blood. The V call is TRBV2, the J call TRBJ2-2; 8 bases map to TRBD2. The CDR3 reads CASSTGGRRTGELFF. Written as DNA, the CDR3 is TGTGCCAGCAGTACGGGCGGGAGGCGCACCGGGGAGCTGTTTTTT.